One and the same sample provided the 18 T cell receptor beta chains below, sequenced in a study of blood T cell repertoires in COVID-19. Repertoires were generated with immunoSEQ multiplex PCR, while TCRdb's copy carries only in-frame clones and drops some. Among some 200,000 clones listed, about nine tenths were seen once. Sequenced material: peripheral blood. These TCRs come from a man at least 80 years old with acute or convalescent COVID-19.

The J gene is TRBJ2-1, the V gene TRBV7-2; D remains ambiguous. V lost 0 bases and J 9 bases, leaving 9 bases between the germline ends. Germline assignment: CDR1 SGHTA and CDR2 FQGNSA. This CDR3 contains 13 residues. The CDR3 sequence: CASSLAMGFEQFF. CDR3 DNA sequence: TGTGCCAGCAGCTTAGCAATGGGCTTTGAGCAGTTCTTC.

The chain combines TRBV7-3 with TRBJ2-3; TRBD1 agrees at 9 bases. This CDR3 is 15 amino acids long. CDR1 is SGHTA and CDR2 is FQGTGA in the germline V gene. After removal of 5 bases from V and 1 base from J, the junction contained 4 bases not matched to a gene. This CDR3 reads CASSDRGIGTDTQYF. CDR3 DNA sequence: TGTGCCAGCAGCGACAGGGGGATAGGCACAGATACGCAGTATTTT. The full variable domain, in which reference TRBV7-3 and TRBJ2-3 provide the parts outside the CDR3, is GAGVSQTPSNKVTEKGKYVELRCDPISGHTALYWYRQSLGQGPEFLIYFQGTGAADDSGLPNDRFFAVRPEGSVSTLKIQRTERGDSAVYLCASSDRGIGTDTQYFGPGTRLTVL.

The gene calls are TRBV9 and TRBJ1-1; 9 bases match TRBD1. The CDR3 is 15 amino acids. Germline CDR1 reads SGDLS; CDR2 reads YYNGEE. V shed 2 bases, J shed 10 bases, and the junction held 12 bases outside the gene matches. The chain's CDR3 is CASSVSSGTGMGAFF. The CDR3 DNA is TGTGCCAGCAGCGTTTCCTCCGGGACAGGGATGGGAGCTTTCTTT. Supplemented by reference TRBV9 and TRBJ1-1, the full variable domain reads DSGVTQTPKHLITATGQRVTLRCSPRSGDLSVYWYQQSLDQGLQFLIQYYNGEERAKGNILERFSAQQFPDLHSELNLSSLELGDSALYFCASSVSSGTGMGAFFGQGTRLTVV.

This chain connects TRBV6-5 to TRBJ1-2; 8 bases are a match to TRBD1. V dropped 5 bases and J dropped 5; count of bases not matched to a gene: 7. Germline CDR1 reads MNHEY; CDR2 reads SVGAGI. The length of the CDR3 is 14 residues. The CDR3 nucleotides read TGTGCCAGCAGTACCCGGACAGGGACATATGGCTACACCTTC. Amino acid sequence: CASSTRTGTYGYTF.

The chain joins TRBV4-3 to TRBJ2-1; 11 positions match TRBD2. From germline, CDR1 is LGHNA and CDR2 YSLEER. With 11 bases clipped from V and 7 bases from J, the junction kept 19 bases outside the gene matches. The CDR3 length is 17 residues. The CDR3 coding sequence is TGCGCCGCCCCCACGCAGGCTGTAGCGGGAGGGCCAAATGAGCAGTTCTTC. Translation: CAAPTQAVAGGPNEQFF.

The gene calls are TRBV27 and TRBJ2-2; TRBD2 matches 9 bases. The germline V gene encodes CDR1 MNHEY and CDR2 SMNVEV (reference sequence). V shed 6 bases and J 5 bases; nucleotides not matched to a gene: 7. The length of the CDR3 is 15 residues. The CDR3: CASRLGLAGTGELFF. CDR3 coding DNA: TGTGCCAGCAGGCTGGGACTAGCCGGGACCGGGGAGCTGTTTTTT.

J is TRBJ2-2 and V is TRBV2; D may be TRBD1 (6 bases). Germline V CDR1 and CDR2: SNHLY, FYNNEI. CDR3 length: 13 amino acids. Trimming cost V 8 bases and J 0 bases, with 7 bases left between them. The CDR3 region has the DNA TGTGCCAGCGACAGGACGAACACCGGGGAGCTGTTTTTT. Protein: CASDRTNTGELFF.

The chain has TRBV7-8 and TRBJ1-1; 9 bases fit TRBD1. Germline V gives CDR1 SGHVS, CDR2 FQNEAQ. The CDR3 loop spans 14 amino acids. V was clipped by 3 bases and J by 3 bases; unmatched bases: 2. The CDR3 sequence is CASSFRDRDTEAFF. CDR3 nucleotides: TGTGCCAGCAGCTTCCGGGACAGGGACACTGAAGCTTTCTTT.

The CDR3 loop reads CAWSGGISNQPQHF. CDR3 DNA: TGTGCCTGGAGCGGGGGTATTAGCAATCAGCCCCAGCATTTT. The chain recombines TRBV30 with TRBJ1-5; the D gene is possibly TRBD1 (5 bases). This CDR3 is 14 amino acids long. Per the germline V gene, CDR1 is GTSNPN and CDR2 is SVGIG (reference sequence). Trimming left V 3 bases short and J 0 bases short, with 9 bases between. The full variable domain, in which reference TRBV30 and TRBJ1-5 provide the parts outside the CDR3, is SQTIHQWPATLVQPVGSPLSLECTVEGTSNPNLYWYRQAAGRGLQLLFYSVGIGQISSEVPQNLSASRPQDRQFILSSKKLLLSDSGFYLCAWSGGISNQPQHFGDGTRLSIL.

In this sample, this clone turned up a few times. The chain carries TRBV1 and TRBJ1-6; the D call TRBD1 from the table was never checked on the DNA. TRBV1 is assigned pseudogene status. The CDR3 is made up of 12 amino acids. The CDR3: CTSSGRGSPLHF. The DNA of the CDR3 is TGCACCAGCAGCGGAAGGGGGTCACCCCTCCACTTT.

The genes are TRBV7-9 and TRBJ1-2; a possible D gene is TRBD1 (5 bases). CDR1 SEHNR and CDR2 FQNEAQ come from the germline V gene (reference sequence). Trimming left V 4 bases short and J 9 bases short, with 15 bases between. This CDR3 has 13 residues. In DNA form, the CDR3 reads TGTGCCAGCAGCTCCCCTTGGGGGGAACGCTACACCTTC. This sequence encodes CASSSPWGERYTF.

The rearrangement joins TRBV11-2 to TRBJ2-5, with TRBD2 matching over 8 bases. With 5 bases clipped from V and 1 base from J, the junction kept 18 bases outside the gene matches. Germline CDR1 and CDR2: SGHAT and FQNNGV. The CDR3 loop spans 19 amino acids. The CDR3: CASSDPGTRALKSQETQYF. In DNA form, the CDR3 reads TGTGCCAGCAGCGACCCCGGGACTAGAGCCCTAAAATCCCAAGAGACCCAGTACTTC.

The chain links TRBV11-2 to TRBJ2-4; a possible D gene is TRBD1 (6 bases). This CDR3 has 17 amino acids. Trimming stripped 5 bases from V and 1 base from J, with 18 bases between. Germline V lookup: CDR1 SGHAT, CDR2 FQNNGV. The CDR3 nucleotides read TGTGCCAGCAGCCCCAGAACAGGGTATGCGGCCAAAAACATTCAGTACTTC. This encodes CASSPRTGYAAKNIQYF.

V and J are TRBV18 and TRBJ2-1; 10 bases are a match to TRBD2. Germline V gene lookup returns CDR1 KGHSH and CDR2 LQKENI. The V segment lost 4 bases and the J segment 6 bases; nucleotides outside the gene matches: 9. The CDR3 is 16 amino acids. As DNA, the CDR3 is TGTGCCAGCTCACGGGCTAGCGGGAGATCCCGCAATGAGCAGTTCTTC. Translated: CASSRASGRSRNEQFF. Combining the CDR3 with reference TRBV18 and TRBJ2-1 gives the whole variable domain NAGVMQNPRHLVRRRGQEARLRCSPMKGHSHVYWYRQLPEEGLKFMVYLQKENIIDESGMPKERFSAEFPKEGPSILRIQQVVRGDSAAYFCASSRASGRSRNEQFFGPGTRLTVL.

J is TRBJ2-2 and V is TRBV5-1; 7 bases fit TRBD1. The ends lost 0 bases at V and 6 bases at J; junction bases unmatched: 5. Germline values: CDR1 SGHRS, CDR2 YFSETQ. The CDR3 consists of 15 residues. The CDR3 loop is CASSLGDSRAGELFF. In DNA, the CDR3 is TGCGCCAGCAGCTTGGGGGACAGCCGCGCCGGGGAGCTGTTTTTT.

This chain uses TRBV27 with TRBJ2-7; 11 positions match TRBD1. The CDR3 covers 15 residues. The germline V gene has CDR1 MNHEY and CDR2 SMNVEV (reference sequence). Trimming removed 5 bases from V and 4 bases from J; junction bases left unmatched: 7. The CDR3 region is CASSRTGGRIYEQYV. The CDR3 DNA reads TGTGCCAGCAGTCGGACAGGGGGCCGGATTTACGAGCAGTACGTC.

This clone has more than one count but fewer than ten. The chain links TRBV6-2 or TRBV6-3 to TRBJ2-3; 10 positions agree with TRBD2. The germline V gene encodes CDR1 MNHEY and CDR2 SVGEGT. V shed 6 bases, J shed 4 bases, and the junction held 7 bases outside the gene matches. CDR3 size: 15 residues. In DNA form, the CDR3 reads TGTGCCAGCAGCGTTCTAGCGGGAGTATCAGATACGCAGTATTTT. It codes for CASSVLAGVSDTQYF.

In this sample, this clone turned up once. The chain couples TRBV27 to TRBJ2-3, with D perhaps matching TRBD2 (5 bases). Germline lookup yields CDR1 MNHEY and CDR2 SMNVEV (reference sequence). V was cut by 5 bases and J by 8 bases, with 14 bases left in between. The CDR3 consists of 13 residues. The CDR3 here is CASSPKPGSTQYF. CDR3 DNA: TGTGCCAGCAGTCCAAAACCGGGGAGTACGCAGTATTTT.